The 32 T cell receptor beta chains below were found in one sample sequenced in a study of T cells in Graves' hyperthyroidism and ophthalmopathy. Researchers took RNA transcripts and amplified the TCR beta CDR3 regions from them. TCR CDR3 regions were first amplified by RT-PCR with HTBI primers. TCRdb reprocessed the multiplex PCR reads via MiXCR and lists one record per CDR3 protein. The repertoire holds about 500,000 distinct CDR3 sequences, with roughly 18% as singletons. The material sequenced was blood. Receptor source: a woman aged 18-29 years with Graves' ophthalmopathy.

The rearrangement uses TRBV3-1 and TRBJ2-3; no reliable D call. Germline assignment: CDR1 LGHDT and CDR2 YNNKEL (reference sequence). V lost 0 bases to trimming and J lost 8 bases, with 0 bases between them. The CDR3 length is 10 residues. CDR3 region: CASSQDTQYF. CDR3 sequence (DNA): TGTGCCAGCAGCCAAGATACGCAGTATTTT.

In its sample, this clonotype was seen a few times. V and J are TRBV5-6 and TRBJ1-1; no firm D call. The germline V and J ends were trimmed by 0 bases and 0 bases, with 12 bases remaining between them. The CDR3 contains 16 residues. The V gene's germline CDR1 is SGHDT and CDR2 YYEEEE. Here the CDR3 DNA reads TGTGCCAGCAGCTTGGGATTGTCCGGGTTGAACACTGAAGCTTTCTTT. Protein sequence: CASSLGLSGLNTEAFF.

This clonotype showed up many times. V usage is TRBV13 and J usage is TRBJ2-7, with 7 positions matching TRBD1. V shed 8 bases and J 3 bases; nucleotides not matched to a gene: 7. CDR3 length: 13 amino acids. The germline CDR1 and CDR2 sequences are PRHDT and FYEKMQ (reference sequence). CDR3 nucleotide sequence: TGTGCCAGCCTGGACAGGCAAAGCTACGAGCAGTACTTC. It yields the protein CASLDRQSYEQYF.

This clonotype occurred a few times. The genes are TRBV30 and TRBJ2-5; TRBD1 matches at 9 bases. The CDR3 spans 15 residues. Germline lookup yields CDR1 GTSNPN and CDR2 SVGIG (reference sequence). J gave up 4 bases and V 4 bases, and 10 bases lay outside the gene matches. This chain's CDR3 is CAWNRGQGRRETQYF. The CDR3 region has the DNA TGTGCCTGGAACCGGGGACAGGGACGTCGAGAGACCCAGTACTTC.

V and J are TRBV28 and TRBJ1-1, with D possibly TRBD1 on 6 matching bases. In germline, CDR1 is MDHEN, CDR2 SYDVKM. V was cut by 4 bases and J by 0 bases, with 15 bases left in between. The CDR3 is 16 residues long. Here the CDR3 DNA reads TGTGCCAGCAGTTCCTTGACAGGCGTTATGAACACTGAAGCTTTCTTT. It codes for CASSSLTGVMNTEAFF.

This clonotype has at least ten counts. The chain recombines TRBV2 with TRBJ2-7; 8 bases are shared with TRBD2. V lost 7 bases, J lost 4 bases, and 6 bases stayed unmatched. The CDR3 length is 13 residues. Germline CDR1 and CDR2: SNHLY and FYNNEI. The CDR3 bases are TGTGCCAGCACCGCCGTAGCGGGGTACGAGCAGTACTTC. Translating it yields CASTAVAGYEQYF.

The chain has TRBV9 and TRBJ2-7, with 8 bases identical to TRBD2. The CDR3 runs to 16 residues. Germline loops: CDR1 SGDLS, CDR2 YYNGEE. V dropped 0 bases and J dropped 1; count of bases not matched to a gene: 6. In DNA form, the CDR3 reads TGTGCCAGCAGCGTAGAACTGGCTAGCGGGTCCTACGAGCAGTACTTC. Its translation is CASSVELASGSYEQYF.

In its sample, this clonotype was seen a few times. V gene TRBV14 combines with J gene TRBJ1-2, with no clear D. Germline CDR1 SGHDN, CDR2 FVKESK. V was pared by 0 bases and J by 6 bases, with 8 bases between. The CDR3 has 13 amino acids. In DNA form, the CDR3 reads TGTGCCAGCAGCCAAGATCTCCGGGATGGCTACACCTTC. Translation: CASSQDLRDGYTF.

This rearrangement joins TRBV28 to TRBJ1-4, with TRBD1 as a possible D gene (6 bases). The CDR3 loop spans 16 amino acids. V was clipped by 5 bases and J by 7 bases, with 20 bases between them. The V gene's germline CDR1 is MDHEN and CDR2 SYDVKM. In DNA form, the CDR3 reads TGTGCCAGCAGTACCCCGGGGGGGGGCAATATTGAAAAACTGTTTTTT. Encoded protein: CASSTPGGGNIEKLFF.

The rearrangement joins TRBV5-1 to TRBJ1-1; weak D call: TRBD1 (6 bases). Per the germline V gene, CDR1 is SGHRS and CDR2 is YFSETQ. The CDR3 runs to 15 residues. V was cut by 0 bases and J by 5 bases, with 14 bases left in between. CDR3 loop: CASSLEGGVRTEAFF. The DNA of the CDR3 is TGCGCCAGCAGCTTGGAAGGGGGGGTGAGAACTGAAGCTTTCTTT.

The chain couples TRBV18 to TRBJ2-2; TRBD2 aligns across 12 bases. V lost 0 bases to trimming and J lost 7 bases; unmatched junction nucleotides: 3. Germline V gives CDR1 KGHSH, CDR2 LQKENI. CDR3 length: 16 amino acids. CDR3 bases: TGTGCCAGCTCACCACCGGGACTAGCGGGTGACGGGGAGCTGTTTTTT. Its protein product is CASSPPGLAGDGELFF.

The sample holds many counts of this clonotype. J is TRBJ1-5 and V is TRBV3-1; D unresolved. The CDR3 totals 18 residues. From germline, CDR1 is LGHDT and CDR2 YNNKEL (reference sequence). V gave up 0 bases and J gave up 0 bases, with 15 bases separating them. CDR3 sequence (DNA): TGTGCCAGCAGCCAAGAAGCTAGCGGGTACGGTAGCAATCAGCCCCAGCATTTT. Its translation is CASSQEASGYGSNQPQHF. The full variable domain, with the rest looked up from reference TRBV3-1 and TRBJ1-5, is DTAVSQTPKYLVTQMGNDKSIKCEQNLGHDTMYWYKQDSKKFLKIMFSYNNKELIINETVPNRFSPKSPDKAHLNLHINSLELGDSAVYFCASSQEASGYGSNQPQHFGDGTRLSIL.

The chain uses TRBV6-1 and TRBJ1-1; TRBD1 aligns across 12 bases. The trim removed 8 bases at V and 1 base at J, leaving 8 bases unmatched. Germline V gene sequence: CDR1 MNHNS, CDR2 SASEGT. The CDR3 sequence is 16 residues long. CDR3 residues: CASPRDRGLGNTEAFF. Here the CDR3 DNA reads TGTGCCAGCCCCCGGGACAGGGGGCTCGGGAACACTGAAGCTTTCTTT.

V and J are TRBV7-2 and TRBJ2-5; possible D gene TRBD2, 5 bases. Trimming took 0 bases from V and 5 from J, leaving 13 bases between them. This CDR3 is built from 15 residues. From germline, CDR1 is SGHTA and CDR2 FQGNSA. CDR3 in amino acids: CASSLAPGMGETQYF. The CDR3 nucleotides read TGTGCCAGCAGCTTAGCCCCCGGGATGGGGGAGACCCAGTACTTC.

This clonotype was counted a single time. The chain couples TRBV14 to TRBJ2-2; D is undetermined. Germline CDR1 reads SGHDN; CDR2 reads FVKESK. The CDR3 sequence is 17 residues long. V gave up 0 bases and J gave up 2 bases, with 13 bases separating them. For the CDR3, the DNA is TGTGCCAGCAGCCAAGATTGGAAGCTGGATAACACCGGGGAGCTGTTTTTT. This gives the protein CASSQDWKLDNTGELFF.

This clonotype has just a few counts. The chain recombines TRBV19 with TRBJ2-1; unclear D gene. The CDR3 has 13 residues. CDR1 and CDR2 (germline): LNHDA, SQIVND (reference sequence). V gave up 10 bases and J gave up 0 bases, with 10 bases separating them. This chain's CDR3 is CATSLSSYNEQFF. CDR3 sequence (DNA): TGTGCCACCAGCTTGAGCTCCTACAATGAGCAGTTCTTC.

Ten or more counts support this clonotype. V gene TRBV12-3 or TRBV12-4 combines with J gene TRBJ1-4; 11 nucleotides agree with TRBD1. With V trimmed by 4 bases and J by 7 bases, 5 bases remained unmatched. The CDR3 runs 15 residues. The CDR3 coding sequence is TGTGCCAGCAGTTACGGCGGGACAGGGGGTGAAAAACTGTTTTTT. Its protein is CASSYGGTGGEKLFF.

This clonotype was observed a handful of times. This chain links TRBV7-2 with TRBJ1-3; unclear D gene. The CDR3 extends over 16 amino acids. Deletions cut 3 bases from V and 0 bases from J, with 12 bases between. Germline loops: CDR1 SGHTA, CDR2 FQGNSA. The CDR3, as DNA: TGTGCCAGCAGCTTTACGGGTCCCGACTCTGGAAACACCATATATTTT. Its protein product is CASSFTGPDSGNTIYF.

This clonotype was counted between two and nine times. The V and J genes are TRBV3-1 and TRBJ2-5; 10 bases agree with TRBD2. The CDR3 extends over 15 amino acids. J lost 5 bases, V lost 0 bases, and 3 bases had no gene match. From germline, CDR1 is LGHDT and CDR2 YNNKEL (reference sequence). CDR3 sequence: CASSQEASGSETQYF. CDR3 in DNA: TGTGCCAGCAGCCAAGAGGCTAGCGGGAGTGAGACCCAGTACTTC.

There are a few counts of this clonotype. V is TRBV20-1 and J is TRBJ2-5; D is perhaps TRBD1 or TRBD2 (5 bases each). Germline V gives CDR1 DFQATT, CDR2 SNEGSKA (reference sequence). The CDR3 extends over 13 amino acids. The V and J ends lost 6 bases and 0 bases respectively, with 11 bases between them. The CDR3, as DNA: TGCAGTGCGAGGGACGCAAACCAAGAGACCCAGTACTTC. Protein: CSARDANQETQYF.

The rearrangement links TRBV29-1 to TRBJ1-2, with D possibly being TRBD1 (6 bases). The V end lost 3 bases, the J end lost 6 bases, and 20 bases lay between the germline ends. From germline, CDR1 is SQVTM and CDR2 ANQGSEA. This CDR3 is 15 amino acids long. For the CDR3, the DNA is TGCAGCGTTGATGCCGAACAGGGCGCCCAAAATGGCTACACCTTC. Translating gives CSVDAEQGAQNGYTF.

This clonotype was seen many times. The V and J genes are TRBV28 and TRBJ2-5; 9 bases are shared with TRBD2. Trimming took 4 bases from V and 5 from J; bases not matched to a gene: 11. Germline V gene sequence: CDR1 MDHEN, CDR2 SYDVKM. The CDR3 runs 16 residues. CDR3 nucleotide sequence: TGTGCCAGCAGTTCCTCGGGACTAGCCTCCGCGGAGACCCAGTACTTC. Residues: CASSSSGLASAETQYF.

The V call is TRBV7-9, the J call TRBJ2-7; 9 bases line up with TRBD1. The length of the CDR3 is 13 residues. Germline loops: CDR1 SEHNR, CDR2 FQNEAQ (reference sequence). Germline trimming cut 3 bases from V and 5 bases from J; bases unmatched to any gene: 2. CDR3 sequence (DNA): TGTGCCAGCAGCTTTGGGACAGGGCACGAGCAGTACTTC. Translating gives CASSFGTGHEQYF.

This clonotype occurred a few times. This sequence joins TRBV29-1 and TRBJ2-3; a possible D gene is TRBD2 (5 bases). Germline V gene data show CDR1 as SQVTM and CDR2 as ANQGSEA. V was clipped by 6 bases and J by 4 bases, with 17 bases between them. This CDR3 is built from 14 residues. CDR3 in amino acids: CSVAAWEKADTQYF. CDR3 nucleotides: TGCAGCGTCGCTGCGTGGGAGAAGGCAGATACGCAGTATTTT.

This clonotype was recorded many times. The chain recombines TRBV11-2 with TRBJ2-7; D is unresolved. CDR1 is SGHAT, CDR2 FQNNGV, per germline. The CDR3 runs to 11 residues. V was trimmed by 5 bases and J by 8 bases, leaving 10 bases between them. The chain's CDR3 is CASSPGSKQYF. CDR3 DNA: TGTGCCAGCAGCCCCGGGTCCAAGCAGTACTTC.

This clonotype was detected ten times or more. The rearrangement joins TRBV28 to TRBJ2-2; no definite D call. This CDR3 contains 16 residues. CDR1 is MDHEN and CDR2 is SYDVKM in the germline V gene. V was pared by 4 bases and J by 2 bases, with 14 bases between. CDR3 residues: CASSSLPLSNTGELFF. The CDR3 DNA sequence: TGTGCCAGCAGTTCCCTCCCTCTTTCCAACACCGGGGAGCTGTTTTTT.

This clonotype was counted many times. The V call is TRBV2, the J call TRBJ2-7; 10 positions match TRBD2. The CDR3 sequence is 17 residues long. After removal of 3 bases from V and 2 bases from J, the junction contained 10 bases not matched to a gene. Germline V CDR1 and CDR2: SNHLY, FYNNEI. Written as DNA, the CDR3 is TGTGCCAGCAGTGACCATGGGACTAGCGAACTGACCTACGAGCAGTACTTC. Protein sequence: CASSDHGTSELTYEQYF.

This clonotype was observed a few times. The chain combines TRBV24-1 with TRBJ2-3; D gene ambiguous. Germline V gives CDR1 KGHDR, CDR2 SFDVKD. This CDR3 has 12 amino acids. V gave up 2 bases and J gave up 6 bases, with 5 bases separating them. The CDR3 nucleotides read TGTGCCACCAGTGATTATCAGGATACGCAGTATTTT. It is translated as CATSDYQDTQYF.

This clonotype was detected ten times or more. The gene calls are TRBV28 and TRBJ1-6; D possibly corresponds to TRBD1 (6 bases). In germline, CDR1 is MDHEN, CDR2 SYDVKM. V lost 5 bases to trimming and J lost 7 bases, with 12 bases between them. The CDR3 length is 14 residues. CDR3 nucleotides: TGTGCCAGCAGTCCCGACAGGTTAAATTCACCCCTCCACTTT. It is translated as CASSPDRLNSPLHF.

This clonotype was observed at least ten times. V gene TRBV29-1 combines with J gene TRBJ1-1; tentatively, D is TRBD1 (5 bases). Germline lookup yields CDR1 SQVTM and CDR2 ANQGSEA. The CDR3 is 13 amino acids. Trimming stripped 6 bases from V and 4 bases from J, with 15 bases between. CDR3 loop: CSVSNRGGTEAFF. CDR3 DNA: TGCAGCGTCTCAAACCGGGGGGGCACTGAAGCTTTCTTT.

This clonotype was found many times. The V call is TRBV2, the J call TRBJ2-5, with unresolved D. The V and J ends lost 4 bases and 2 bases respectively, with 8 bases between them. CDR1 SNHLY and CDR2 FYNNEI come from the germline V gene. The length of the CDR3 is 13 residues. In nucleotides, the CDR3 is TGTGCCAGCAGTGTACAGATACAAGAGACCCAGTACTTC. Amino acid sequence: CASSVQIQETQYF.

This clonotype was seen more than once but under ten times. The chain joins TRBV29-1 to TRBJ2-1; TRBD2 agrees at 11 bases. Trimming cost V 5 bases and J 5 bases; bases outside gene matches: 2. Germline V lookup: CDR1 SQVTM, CDR2 ANQGSEA. The length of the CDR3 is 13 residues. The CDR3 sequence is CSVMGLADNEQFF. The CDR3, as DNA: TGCAGCGTTATGGGACTAGCGGACAATGAGCAGTTCTTC.